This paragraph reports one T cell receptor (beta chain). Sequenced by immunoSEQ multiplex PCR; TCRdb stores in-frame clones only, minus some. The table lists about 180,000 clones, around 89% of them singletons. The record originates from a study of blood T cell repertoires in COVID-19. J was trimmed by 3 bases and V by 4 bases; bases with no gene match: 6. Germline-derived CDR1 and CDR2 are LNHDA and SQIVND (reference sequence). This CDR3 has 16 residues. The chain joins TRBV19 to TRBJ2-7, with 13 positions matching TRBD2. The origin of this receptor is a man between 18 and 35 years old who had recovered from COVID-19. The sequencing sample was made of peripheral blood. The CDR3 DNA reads TGTGCCAGTAGTACCGGGGGACTAGCGGGAAACTACGAGCAGTACTTC. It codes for CASSTGGLAGNYEQYF.